A selection of T cell receptor beta chains follows, all from one sample in a study of blood T cell repertoires in COVID-19. The protocol was immunoSEQ multiplex PCR, while the TCRdb copy is restricted to in-frame clones and leaves out a portion. Here the sample spans about 82,000 clones, 82% being singletons. The sequenced sample consisted of peripheral blood. Source of these receptors: a man aged 45 to 65 with active or convalescent COVID-19. CDR3s include the opening cysteine and the closing phenylalanine or tryptophan. D genes are given only for firm matches. The listing skips clone size in some rows; elsewhere it reads once, few, many or a size class.

D gene: .
V gene: TRBV7-8
clone size: .
J gene: TRBJ2-3
CDR3 protein: CASSLRARTDTQYF
CDR3 DNA: TGTGCCAGCAGCCTGAGGGCGAGAACAGATACGCAGTATTTT

D gene: TRBD2
V gene: TRBV19
clone size: .
J gene: TRBJ2-5
CDR3 protein: CASSVRLAGGPGETQYF
CDR3 DNA: TGTGCCAGTAGTGTCAGACTAGCGGGGGGGCCGGGAGAGACCCAGTACTTC

D gene: .
V gene: TRBV6-5
clone size: .
J gene: TRBJ1-2
CDR3 protein: CASSSHGGSGGYTF
CDR3 DNA: TGTGCCAGCAGTTCTCATGGCGGTAGCGGTGGCTACACCTTC

D gene: .
V gene: TRBV2
clone size: .
J gene: TRBJ1-5
CDR3 protein: CASSGERGSNQPQHF
CDR3 DNA: TGTGCCAGCAGTGGAGAAAGGGGTAGCAATCAGCCCCAGCATTTT

D gene: TRBD2
V gene: TRBV7-2
clone size: .
J gene: TRBJ2-5
CDR3 protein: CASSRGLDPRAQYF
CDR3 DNA: TGTGCCAGCAGCCGCGGACTAGACCCAAGGGCCCAGTACTTC

D gene: TRBD1
V gene: TRBV11-3
clone size: .
J gene: TRBJ2-1
CDR3 protein: CASSLGQGAYNEQFF
CDR3 DNA: TGTGCCAGCAGCTTAGGACAGGGTGCTTACAATGAGCAGTTCTTC

D gene: TRBD1
V gene: TRBV27
clone size: .
J gene: TRBJ1-2
CDR3 protein: CASSWTGGAGYTF
CDR3 DNA: TGTGCCAGCAGTTGGACAGGGGGCGCGGGCTACACCTTC

D gene: .
V gene: TRBV4-1
clone size: .
J gene: TRBJ1-1
CDR3 protein: CASSPITGALNTEAFF
CDR3 DNA: TGCGCCAGCAGCCCCATTACAGGAGCCTTGAACACTGAAGCTTTCTTT

D gene: TRBD2
V gene: TRBV2
clone size: once
J gene: TRBJ2-1
CDR3 protein: CASALSGPENEQFF
CDR3 DNA: TGTGCCAGCGCTCTTAGCGGGCCGGAAAATGAGCAGTTCTTC

D gene: TRBD1
V gene: TRBV3-1/TRBV3-2
clone size: once
J gene: TRBJ2-2
CDR3 protein: CASSQSGTGLVLFF
CDR3 DNA: TGTGCCAGCAGCCAGTCCGGGACAGGGCTCGTGCTGTTTTTT

D gene: .
V gene: TRBV3-1/TRBV3-2
clone size: .
J gene: TRBJ1-6
CDR3 protein: CASSFTGSSPLHF
CDR3 DNA: TGTGCCAGCAGTTTCACAGGGTCTTCACCCCTCCACTTT

D gene: .
V gene: TRBV6-1
clone size: .
J gene: TRBJ1-5
CDR3 protein: CASSEADQPQHF
CDR3 DNA: TGTGCCAGCAGTGAGGCGGATCAGCCCCAGCATTTT

D gene: .
V gene: TRBV5-1
clone size: .
J gene: TRBJ2-2
CDR3 protein: CASSLQANTGELFF
CDR3 DNA: TGCGCCAGCAGCTTACAGGCGAACACCGGGGAGCTGTTTTTT

D gene: .
V gene: TRBV18
clone size: .
J gene: TRBJ1-2
CDR3 protein: CASSPARGYYGYTF
CDR3 DNA: TGTGCCAGCTCACCTGCCAGGGGCTACTATGGCTACACCTTC

D gene: .
V gene: TRBV1
clone size: .
J gene: TRBJ2-1
CDR3 protein: CTSSPAGTGTNEQFF
CDR3 DNA: TGCACCAGCAGCCCGGCCGGGACAGGGACCAATGAGCAGTTCTTC

D gene: .
V gene: TRBV6-1
clone size: .
J gene: TRBJ1-6
CDR3 protein: CASSELGTGSNSPLHF
CDR3 DNA: TGTGCCAGCAGTGAATTAGGAACAGGCTCTAATTCACCCCTCCACTTT

D gene: TRBD1
V gene: TRBV7-8
clone size: .
J gene: TRBJ2-1
CDR3 protein: CASSGGTGGEQFF
CDR3 DNA: TGTGCCAGCAGCGGCGGGACAGGGGGCGAGCAGTTCTTC

D gene: TRBD2
V gene: TRBV10-3
clone size: .
J gene: TRBJ2-3
CDR3 protein: CAIRESGGPSTDTQYF
CDR3 DNA: TGTGCCATCAGGGAAAGCGGGGGCCCTAGCACAGATACGCAGTATTTT

D gene: TRBD1
V gene: TRBV5-1
clone size: few
J gene: TRBJ1-1
CDR3 protein: CATYRGPMNTEAFF
CDR3 DNA: TGCGCCACGTACAGGGGGCCTATGAACACTGAAGCTTTCTTT

D gene: .
V gene: TRBV19
clone size: .
J gene: TRBJ1-2
CDR3 protein: CASSIAASNYGYTF
CDR3 DNA: TGTGCCAGTAGTATCGCCGCGTCTAACTATGGCTACACCTTC

D gene: .
V gene: TRBV27
clone size: .
J gene: TRBJ2-5
CDR3 protein: CASSLAGLQETQYF
CDR3 DNA: TGTGCCAGCAGTTTAGCAGGATTACAAGAGACCCAGTACTTC

D gene: TRBD1
V gene: TRBV19
clone size: .
J gene: TRBJ2-4
CDR3 protein: CASSLTGVAKNIQYF
CDR3 DNA: TGTGCCAGTTCCTTGACAGGGGTAGCCAAAAACATTCAGTACTTC

D gene: .
V gene: TRBV6-5
clone size: .
J gene: TRBJ2-7
CDR3 protein: CASSYSTAGQMYEQYF
CDR3 DNA: TGTGCCAGCAGTTACTCCACTGCGGGACAGATGTACGAGCAGTACTTC

D gene: .
V gene: TRBV7-9
clone size: few
J gene: TRBJ1-3
CDR3 protein: CASSPTRGASGNTIYF
CDR3 DNA: TGTGCCAGCAGCCCGACCAGGGGCGCCTCTGGAAACACCATATATTTT

D gene: .
V gene: TRBV28
clone size: few
J gene: TRBJ1-6
CDR3 protein: CASSLRVTNSPLHF
CDR3 DNA: TGTGCCAGCAGTTTGAGGGTCACGAATTCACCCCTCCACTTT

D gene: .
V gene: TRBV18
clone size: .
J gene: TRBJ1-6
CDR3 protein: CASSLQANYNSPLHF
CDR3 DNA: TGTGCCAGCTCATTACAGGCCAACTATAATTCACCCCTCCACTTT

D gene: TRBD2
V gene: TRBV11-1
clone size: .
J gene: TRBJ2-3
CDR3 protein: CASSPSTSGGLDTQYF
CDR3 DNA: TGTGCCAGCAGCCCCTCGACTAGCGGGGGGTTAGATACGCAGTATTTT

D gene: TRBD1
V gene: TRBV2
clone size: few
J gene: TRBJ1-6
CDR3 protein: CASSGQGSSYNSPLHF
CDR3 DNA: TGTGCCAGCAGTGGACAGGGAAGCTCCTATAATTCACCCCTCCACTTT

D gene: .
V gene: TRBV24-1
clone size: .
J gene: TRBJ1-1
CDR3 protein: CATSRQREDTEAFF
CDR3 DNA: TGTGCCACCAGTAGACAGCGCGAGGACACTGAAGCTTTCTTT

D gene: TRBD2
V gene: TRBV7-8
clone size: .
J gene: TRBJ2-7
CDR3 protein: CASSLVAGLNYEQYF
CDR3 DNA: TGTGCCAGCAGCTTAGTAGCGGGACTGAACTACGAGCAGTACTTC

D gene: TRBD1
V gene: TRBV28
clone size: .
J gene: TRBJ2-1
CDR3 protein: CASSLGQGLYNEQFF
CDR3 DNA: TGTGCCAGCAGCCTAGGACAGGGCCTCTACAATGAGCAGTTCTTC

D gene: .
V gene: TRBV7-7
clone size: .
J gene: TRBJ2-7
CDR3 protein: CASSLDAGRTYEQYF
CDR3 DNA: TGTGCCAGCAGCTTAGATGCGGGACGGACCTACGAGCAGTACTTC

D gene: .
V gene: TRBV29-1
clone size: .
J gene: TRBJ1-2
CDR3 protein: CSVEDLEGIHGYTF
CDR3 DNA: TGCAGCGTTGAAGATCTGGAGGGTATCCATGGCTACACCTTC

D gene: .
V gene: TRBV6-5
clone size: .
J gene: TRBJ1-3
CDR3 protein: CACRGFSGNTIYF
CDR3 DNA: TGTGCCTGCCGGGGGTTCTCTGGAAACACCATATATTTT

D gene: .
V gene: TRBV7-2
clone size: few
J gene: TRBJ2-7
CDR3 protein: CASSPATGAQYF
CDR3 DNA: TGTGCCAGCAGCCCGGCGACAGGAGCTCAGTACTTC

D gene: .
V gene: TRBV10-1
clone size: .
J gene: TRBJ2-1
CDR3 protein: CASSFGTSYNEQFF
CDR3 DNA: TGCGCCAGCAGTTTTGGGACATCCTACAATGAGCAGTTCTTC

D gene: .
V gene: TRBV5-1
clone size: .
J gene: TRBJ2-4
CDR3 protein: CASSGGIGDIQYF
CDR3 DNA: TGCGCCAGCAGCGGTGGGATCGGGGACATTCAGTACTTC

D gene: .
V gene: TRBV30
clone size: .
J gene: TRBJ1-1
CDR3 protein: CAWSVRGNTEAFF
CDR3 DNA: TGTGCCTGGAGTGTCAGGGGTAACACTGAAGCTTTCTTT

D gene: .
V gene: TRBV6-2/TRBV6-3
clone size: .
J gene: TRBJ2-1
CDR3 protein: CASSLDSDNSYNEQFF
CDR3 DNA: TGTGCCAGCAGCCTTGACAGCGATAATTCCTACAATGAGCAGTTCTTC

D gene: TRBD2
V gene: TRBV5-1
clone size: .
J gene: TRBJ2-2
CDR3 protein: CASSAQTSGGSLNTGELFF
CDR3 DNA: TGCGCCAGCAGCGCCCAGACTAGCGGGGGTTCCCTGAACACCGGGGAGCTGTTTTTT

D gene: .
V gene: TRBV7-2
clone size: .
J gene: TRBJ1-2
CDR3 protein: CASSRVQYRNTF
CDR3 DNA: TGTGCCAGCAGCCGAGTCCAATACAGGAATACCTTC

D gene: TRBD2
V gene: TRBV18
clone size: .
J gene: TRBJ2-5
CDR3 protein: CASSPRVAGGQETQYF
CDR3 DNA: TGTGCCAGCTCACCACGAGTAGCGGGGGGGCAAGAGACCCAGTACTTC